This T cell receptor (beta chain) was obtained from a study of T cells in localized non-small cell lung cancer. The table came from immunoSEQ multiplex PCR; TCRdb's copy has only in-frame clones and leaves some out. The data show some 41,000 clones, more than 85% seen once. V lost 8 bases and J lost 2, with 14 bases in between. Germline-derived CDR1 and CDR2 are MGHRA and YSYEKL. CDR3 length equals 14 residues. The chain carries TRBV4-1 and TRBJ2-3; no clear D. The source of this sequence is a woman aged 40 to 75 with stage II lung adenocarcinoma. Sequencing used PBMCs, obtained before any cancer treatment. The CDR3, as DNA: TGCGCCAGCGGGCCCGAGGCCGACACAGATACGCAGTATTTT. It specifies CASGPEADTDTQYF.